This entry features one T cell receptor (beta chain) sequence. Its specificity is not known. These data originate in a study of regulatory T cells in long-lasting Graves disease. Study results and caveats: Whereas new patients shared 800 to 1,000 public clonotypes, persistent patients shared more, at about 3,000.

Building the TCR beta libraries relied on iRepertoire HTBI primers, and CDR3 regions underwent Arm-PCR. Via MiXCR, TCRdb re-called the multiplex PCR reads, giving one row per CDR3 protein. There are about 440,000 distinct CDR3 sequences in the sample; approximately 15% occur only once, and over 15% lies in the top ten. The time point denotes: newly diagnosed GD, antithyroid drugs for less than 3 months. After RNA was extracted from PBMCs, the TCR library was made from it. Another study also made use of these data, one on T cells in Graves' hyperthyroidism and ophthalmopathy. That work contributes: HTBI primers were employed in a first-round RT-PCR of the TCR CDR3. Expanded thyroid clonotypes (above 0.001) were mostly also found in blood.

This clonotype was sampled from a woman in her twenties or thirties with Graves disease. The specimen was peripheral blood mononuclear cells (PBMCs), collected at new diagnosis, from a patient treated with antithyroid drugs.

CDR3 region: CASSLFRATNEKLFF. In nucleotides, the CDR3 is TGTGCCAGCAGTTTATTCAGGGCAACTAATGAAAAACTGTTTTTT. The chain joins TRBV27 to TRBJ1-4; a weak D match, TRBD1 (5 bases). The CDR3 is 15 residues long. Germline CDR1 and CDR2: MNHEY and SMNVEV (reference sequence). Trimming stripped 1 base from V and 0 bases from J, with 6 bases between.